This entry concerns a single T cell receptor beta chain. Original handling: Estimation of nucleated cell counts relied on the amplification of reference gene primers. Repertoires were generated with immunoSEQ multiplex PCR, while TCRdb's copy carries only in-frame clones and drops some. V and J calls and clone size are as listed in that table; D and trimming were resolved from the DNA. Here the sample spans nearly 400,000 clones, around nine tenths being singletons. Germline values: CDR1 SGDLS, CDR2 YYNGEE. The CDR3 runs 15 residues. Losses at the gene ends were 4 bases for V and 6 bases for J; bases not matched to a gene: 9. This sample stems from a study of blood T cell repertoires in COVID-19. Study at large: Nucleic acid was either cDNA or gDNA, and it came from T cells, B-cell-depleted T cells, or PBMCs.

Among Cohort 3 donors, those recovered had two negative PCRs, clearance, or symptom resolution. The source material was PBMCs or T cells enriched from blood (not recorded which). The V and J genes are TRBV9 and TRBJ2-5; 10 bases align to TRBD2. This TCR derives from a woman in her 30s who had recovered from COVID-19. CDR3 sequence (DNA): TGTGCCAGCAGCCCACCCGGGACTAGCGTTAAGACCCAGTACTTC. Amino acids: CASSPPGTSVKTQYF.